This entry describes one T cell receptor (beta chain). The data originate from a study of T cell changes during pregnancy in multiple sclerosis. This table comes from immunoSEQ multiplex PCR, and its TCRdb copy is limited to in-frame clones, with some not included. The sample holds under 75,000 clones, roughly 90% seen once. The sequence was collected from a female donor in good health, enrolled as a control in a pregnancy study. The material was peripheral blood, obtained in the third trimester of pregnancy.

The CDR3 region is CASSDGRGGSRRGANVLTF. As DNA, the CDR3 is TGTGCCAGCAGTGACGGGAGAGGGGGCAGCCGACGTGGGGCCAACGTCCTGACTTTC. V and J are TRBV6-4 and TRBJ2-6, with TRBD1 matching over 7 bases. J lost 3 bases, V lost 2 bases, and 13 bases had no gene match. Germline loops: CDR1 MRHNA, CDR2 SNTAGT. This CDR3 comprises 19 residues.